Reported below is one TCR beta chain. This clonotype was picked up many times. Its antigen is not yet known. No base quality information exists; no much larger clone differs at one position. Deletion took 1 base off V and 6 bases off J, with a span of 20 bases between the germline ends. The CDR3 contains 16 residues, cysteine and phenylalanine counted. The read is trimmed to its CDR3 DNA, 48 bases read in frame from base 1. Based on the germline V gene, the CDR1 and CDR2 sequences are SGHRS and YFSETQ. This sample stems from a study of blood T cells in healthy people across ages (dated by TCRdb to the mid-2010s). Broadly, across the study: In model experiments, roughly one uniquely barcoded TCR beta cDNA molecule per two T cells was captured by template switching. Age-related changes in TCR beta repertoire diversity were measured in the study by deep sequencing normalized with unique cDNA molecular identifiers. The donors were split into four age groups: young (average around 16 years), middle-aged (roughly 42), aged (about 56) and long-lived (82). Donors of different ages were randomly distributed across sequencing lanes to avoid experimental bias. Using the same blood draw, the study looked at two additional independent replicas of 1 million unique cDNA reads for two donors, one aged 18 to 30 and the other aged 80 or older. General conclusions and limits of the study: Observed TCR beta diversity per million T cells fell roughly linearly with age, and a significant reduction was already apparent by age approximately 40. Estimates of total diversity based on one million sequenced T cells were regarded as lower bounds and as underestimates. Observed TCR beta diversity correlated strongly with the percentage of naive T cells measured by flow cytometry. Bulk unsorted PBMC profiling prevented conclusive comparison of naive and antigen-experienced compartments. Because the CMV infection status of the donors was unknown, age-related changes in expanded clonotypes may potentially have been confounded. Compared with the aged group, the long-lived group had more naive CD4+ T cells, fewer expanded clones and increased TCR diversity, suggesting age selection.

The roughly 38 donors, aged 6 to 90 years, were systemically healthy Caucasian individuals from Russia. Around 10 milliliters of peripheral blood were collected from each donor into EDTA-treated Vacutainer tubes. Ficoll-Paque density-gradient centrifugation was used to isolate PBMCs, with at least 6 million per sample. Trizol reagent was used to extract total RNA from the PBMCs, yielding at least 5 micrograms per sample. The percentages of naive CD45RAhigh/CD27high T cells were determined by flow cytometry on a PBMC aliquot from every donor. The receptor library was made with 5' RACE. Instrument on record: Illumina HiSeq 2500. A second PCR of roughly 7 to 11 cycles was run with a J-beta primer mix and a sample-barcoded 5' primer. A unique molecular identifier was introduced onto each TCR beta cDNA molecule by a template-switch 5' adaptor carrying 12 random nucleotides. At least 2.5 million CDR3-containing paired-end reads were obtained from each sample. The Mint cDNA synthesis kit, primed by a TRBC-specific oligonucleotide, was used to synthesize first-strand cDNA from all RNA. All cDNA was treated with uracil-DNA glycosylase and then went through a first 18-cycle PCR with the universal primers M1SS and BC2_uni_R. For the original study's pipeline: Each sample was normalized by randomly selecting 1 million high-quality reads, each carrying a distinct molecular identifier. Reads with shared molecular identifiers were discarded instead of being binned into consensus sequences. MiTCR, run with a Q25 quality threshold and the strictest error-elimination algorithm, handled CDR3 identification, clonotype clustering and error correction. A nonparametric unseen species model with Euler transformation was used to estimate lower-bound total TCR beta diversity. TCRdb reanalyzed the raw reads on its own, using fastp at Q25 for trimming and MiXCR for clone calling, and kept in-frame beta chains. Merged by CDR3 protein, the rows form single entries marked with the most common genes and DNA. The V and J calls follow TCRdb's processing rather than the paper's. The sample contains some 1.5 million distinct CDR3 sequences, roughly 27% of them found a single time. The ten most abundant clones make up about 8% of the sample.

The TCR originated in a woman under 40 in good health. The sequenced material came from blood. The chain is assembled from TRBV5-1 and TRBJ2-7; a weak D assignment points to TRBD1 (5 bases agree). The encoded CDR3 is CASSLTSGRRVSEQYF. DNA sequence: TGCGCCAGCAGCTTGACCTCAGGGCGGCGTGTTAGCGAGCAGTACTTC.